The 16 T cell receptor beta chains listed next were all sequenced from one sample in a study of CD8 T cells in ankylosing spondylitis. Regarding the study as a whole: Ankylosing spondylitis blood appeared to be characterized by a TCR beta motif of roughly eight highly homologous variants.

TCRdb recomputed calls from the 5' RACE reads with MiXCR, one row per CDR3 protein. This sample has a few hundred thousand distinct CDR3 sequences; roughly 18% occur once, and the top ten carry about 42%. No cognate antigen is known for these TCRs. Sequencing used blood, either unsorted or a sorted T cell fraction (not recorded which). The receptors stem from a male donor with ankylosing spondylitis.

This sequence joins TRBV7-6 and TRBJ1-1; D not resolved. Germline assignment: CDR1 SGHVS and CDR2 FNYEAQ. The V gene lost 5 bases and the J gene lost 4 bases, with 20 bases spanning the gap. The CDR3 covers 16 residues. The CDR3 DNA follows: TGTGCCAGCAGCCTCACCCCGAGGTCGGGCGGCACTGAAGCTTTCTTT. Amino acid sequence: CASSLTPRSGGTEAFF.

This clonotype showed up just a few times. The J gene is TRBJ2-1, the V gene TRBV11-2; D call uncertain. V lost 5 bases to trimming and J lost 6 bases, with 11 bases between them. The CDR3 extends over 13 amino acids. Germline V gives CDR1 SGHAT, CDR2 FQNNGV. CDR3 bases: TGTGCCAGCAGCCGAGGTCCGGGCAATGAGCAGTTCTTC. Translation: CASSRGPGNEQFF.

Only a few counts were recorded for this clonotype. The CDR3 here is CASSRVGRQPQHF. The CDR3 nucleotides are TGTGCCAGCAGTAGAGTGGGTCGGCAGCCCCAGCATTTT. This chain links TRBV12-3 or TRBV12-4 with TRBJ1-5; D uncertain. The CDR3 length is 13 residues. Deletions cut 5 bases from V and 7 bases from J, with 12 bases between.

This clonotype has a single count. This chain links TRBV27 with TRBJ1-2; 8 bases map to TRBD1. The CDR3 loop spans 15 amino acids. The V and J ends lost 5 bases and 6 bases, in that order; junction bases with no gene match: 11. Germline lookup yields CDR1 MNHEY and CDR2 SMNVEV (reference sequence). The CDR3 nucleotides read TGTGCCAGCAGTACTATAATCGGACAGGGACATGGCTACACCTTC. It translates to CASSTIIGQGHGYTF.

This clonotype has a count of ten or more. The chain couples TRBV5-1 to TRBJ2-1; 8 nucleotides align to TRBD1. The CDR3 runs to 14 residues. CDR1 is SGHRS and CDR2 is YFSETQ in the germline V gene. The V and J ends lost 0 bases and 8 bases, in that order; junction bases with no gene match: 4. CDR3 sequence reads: CASSLGQGADEQFF. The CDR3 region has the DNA TGCGCCAGCAGCTTGGGTCAGGGGGCCGATGAGCAGTTCTTC.

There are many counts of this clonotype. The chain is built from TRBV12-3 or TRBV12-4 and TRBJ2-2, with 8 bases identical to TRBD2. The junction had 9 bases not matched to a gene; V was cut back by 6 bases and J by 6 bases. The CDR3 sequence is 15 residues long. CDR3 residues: CASSTSGGAPGELFF. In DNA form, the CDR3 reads TGTGCCAGCAGCACGTCGGGAGGGGCACCCGGGGAGCTGTTTTTT.

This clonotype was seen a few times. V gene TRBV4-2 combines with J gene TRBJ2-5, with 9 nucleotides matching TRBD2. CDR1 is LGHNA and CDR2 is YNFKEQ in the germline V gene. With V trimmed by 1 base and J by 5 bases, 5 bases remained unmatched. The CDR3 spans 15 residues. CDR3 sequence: CASSQVPSGDETQYF. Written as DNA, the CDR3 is TGTGCCAGCAGCCAAGTTCCTAGCGGGGATGAGACCCAGTACTTC.

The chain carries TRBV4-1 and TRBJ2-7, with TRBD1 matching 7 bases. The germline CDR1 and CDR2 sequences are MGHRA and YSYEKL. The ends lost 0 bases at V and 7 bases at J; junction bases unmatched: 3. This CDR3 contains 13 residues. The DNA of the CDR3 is TGCGCCAGCAGCCAAGAGACAGGGACAGAGCAGTACTTC. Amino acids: CASSQETGTEQYF.

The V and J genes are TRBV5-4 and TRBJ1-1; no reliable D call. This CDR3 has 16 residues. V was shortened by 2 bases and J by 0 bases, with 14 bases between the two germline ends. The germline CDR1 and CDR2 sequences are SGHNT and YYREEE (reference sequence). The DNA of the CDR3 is TGTGCCAGCAGCTTTGATACTGGCGGGTTGAACACTGAAGCTTTCTTT. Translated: CASSFDTGGLNTEAFF.

The CDR3 region is CASSDSLAGTYEQYF. In DNA form, the CDR3 reads TGTGCCAGCAGTGATTCTTTGGCAGGGACCTACGAGCAGTACTTC. The rearrangement uses TRBV2 and TRBJ2-7; tentatively, D is TRBD1 (5 bases). The CDR3 consists of 15 residues. V lost 3 bases, J lost 2 bases, and 14 bases lay in between. Germline V lookup: CDR1 SNHLY, CDR2 FYNNEI.

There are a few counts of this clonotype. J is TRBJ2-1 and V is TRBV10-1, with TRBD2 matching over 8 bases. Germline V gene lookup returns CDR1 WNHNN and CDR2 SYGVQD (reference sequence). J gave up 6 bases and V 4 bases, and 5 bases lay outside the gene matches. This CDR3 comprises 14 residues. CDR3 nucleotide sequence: TGCGCCAGCAGTGGCATAGCGGGGTTCAATGAGCAGTTCTTC. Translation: CASSGIAGFNEQFF.

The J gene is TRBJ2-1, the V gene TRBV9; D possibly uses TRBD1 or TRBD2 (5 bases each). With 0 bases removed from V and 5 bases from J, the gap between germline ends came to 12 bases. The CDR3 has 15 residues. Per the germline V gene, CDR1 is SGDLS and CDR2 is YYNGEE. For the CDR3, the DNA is TGTGCCAGCAGCGTAGATGGGGGATCGAACAATGAGCAGTTCTTC. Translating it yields CASSVDGGSNNEQFF.

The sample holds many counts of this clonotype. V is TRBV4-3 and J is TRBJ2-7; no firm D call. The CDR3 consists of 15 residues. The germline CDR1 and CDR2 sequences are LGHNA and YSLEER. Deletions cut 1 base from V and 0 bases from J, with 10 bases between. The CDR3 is CASSQGPDSSYEQYF. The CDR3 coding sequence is TGCGCCAGCAGCCAAGGGCCGGATAGCTCCTACGAGCAGTACTTC.

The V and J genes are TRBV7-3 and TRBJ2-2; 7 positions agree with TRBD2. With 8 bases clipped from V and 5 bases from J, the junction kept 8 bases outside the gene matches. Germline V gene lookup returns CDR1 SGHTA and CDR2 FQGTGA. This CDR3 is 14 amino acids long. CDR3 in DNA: TGTGCCAGCGCTGGGGGGGTCTCAACCGGGGAGCTGTTTTTT. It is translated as CASAGGVSTGELFF.

The CDR3 nucleotides are TGTGCCAGCAGCTTTTCAGAAACCGGGGAGCTGTTTTTT. Amino acid sequence: CASSFSETGELFF. This chain uses TRBV5-6 with TRBJ2-2, with unresolved D. CDR3 size: 13 residues. The germline V gene has CDR1 SGHDT and CDR2 YYEEEE. Trimming stripped 2 bases from V and 5 bases from J, with 7 bases between.

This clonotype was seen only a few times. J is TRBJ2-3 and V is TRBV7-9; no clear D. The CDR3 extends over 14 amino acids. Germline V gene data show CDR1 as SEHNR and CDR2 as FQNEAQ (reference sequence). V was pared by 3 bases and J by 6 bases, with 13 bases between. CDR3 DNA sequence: TGTGCCAGCAGCTTGGATTCGTCGTGGGATACGCAGTATTTT. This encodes CASSLDSSWDTQYF. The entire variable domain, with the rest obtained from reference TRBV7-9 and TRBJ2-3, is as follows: DTGVSQNPRHKITKRGQNVTFRCDPISEHNRLYWYRQTLGQGPEFLTYFQNEAQLEKSRLLSDRFSAERPKGSFSTLEIQRTEQGDSAMYLCASSLDSSWDTQYFGPGTRLTVL.